These 17 T cell receptor beta chains were all obtained from the same sample, sequenced in a study of blood T cell repertoires in COVID-19. TCRdb's table, derived via immunoSEQ multiplex PCR, lists solely in-frame clones and lacks some. The repertoire holds more than 150,000 clones, with less than 85% as singletons. Sequenced material: peripheral blood. The receptors were gathered from a human donor in a cohort sampled during active COVID-19.

The chain employs TRBV9 and TRBJ2-1; 11 bases line up with TRBD2. CDR3 size: 17 residues. J was trimmed by 7 bases and V by 3 bases; bases with no gene match: 12. Germline-derived CDR1 and CDR2 are SGDLS and YYNGEE. CDR3 bases: TGTGCCAGCAGCGCCGTAGCGGGGGGGCTCGGTACTAATGAGCAGTTCTTC. This encodes CASSAVAGGLGTNEQFF.

The V call is TRBV7-9, the J call TRBJ2-3; 8 nucleotides match TRBD1. The length of the CDR3 is 16 residues. V lost 5 bases to trimming and J lost 5 bases; unmatched junction nucleotides: 12. The germline gives CDR1 SEHNR, CDR2 FQNEAQ (reference sequence). CDR3 region: CASSQTDREVGDTQYF. The DNA for the CDR3 is TGTGCCAGCAGCCAAACGGACAGGGAGGTTGGAGATACGCAGTATTTT.

The chain recombines TRBV5-4 with TRBJ2-1; tentative D call: TRBD2 (6 bases). This CDR3 contains 13 residues. The germline V and J ends were trimmed by 5 bases and 4 bases, with 10 bases remaining between them. In germline, CDR1 is SGHNT, CDR2 YYREEE (reference sequence). In DNA form, the CDR3 reads TGTGCCAGCAGTCCGGGAGCATACAATGAGCAGTTCTTC. This sequence encodes CASSPGAYNEQFF.

This chain connects TRBV5-1 to TRBJ1-6; D remains ambiguous. Trimming shortened V by 2 bases and J by 10 bases, and 10 bases separated the two germline ends. CDR3 length: 13 amino acids. Germline assignment: CDR1 SGHRS and CDR2 YFSETQ. CDR3 protein: CASSFRERSPLHF. CDR3 coding DNA: TGCGCCAGCAGCTTCCGAGAGAGATCACCCCTCCACTTT.

The chain couples TRBV19 to TRBJ2-5, with 7 bases identical to TRBD1. V lost 5 bases and J lost 4; bases outside the gene matches: 4. Germline CDR1 LNHDA, CDR2 SQIVND (reference sequence). The CDR3 runs to 13 residues. CDR3 region: CASSDRDGETQYF. The CDR3 DNA follows: TGTGCCAGTAGTGACAGGGACGGAGAGACCCAGTACTTC.

This clone was picked up one time. The chain combines TRBV5-1 with TRBJ1-2; TRBD1 matches at 10 bases. This CDR3 has 16 residues. J gave up 5 bases and V 0 bases, and 7 bases lay outside the gene matches. Germline assignment: CDR1 SGHRS and CDR2 YFSETQ. CDR3 loop: CASSLGRQGAGYGYTF. DNA of the CDR3: TGCGCCAGCAGCTTGGGGCGACAGGGGGCTGGATATGGCTACACCTTC.

V gene TRBV9 combines with J gene TRBJ1-2; a weak D match, TRBD1 (6 bases). The CDR3 extends over 19 amino acids. CDR1 SGDLS and CDR2 YYNGEE come from the germline V gene. V lost 3 bases and J 4 bases, leaving 28 bases between the germline ends. The CDR3 reads CASSDSPQGRAGVGYGYTF. The CDR3 DNA is TGTGCCAGCAGCGACTCGCCTCAGGGAAGGGCAGGGGTGGGCTATGGCTACACCTTC.

The chain is built from TRBV23-1 and TRBJ2-1; a weak D match, TRBD2 (6 bases). TRBV23-1 is placed among ORFs of uncertain function. This CDR3 region has 20 residues. Trimming took 0 bases from V and 0 from J, leaving 21 bases between them. The CDR3 reads CASSQSVPGRWRDSYNEQFF. The CDR3 nucleotides read TGCGCCAGCAGTCAATCGGTCCCGGGACGGTGGAGGGACTCCTACAATGAGCAGTTCTTC.

This clone occurred a few times. This sequence joins TRBV2 and TRBJ1-2, with TRBD1 matching 10 bases. Germline V gene lookup returns CDR1 SNHLY and CDR2 FYNNEI. Trimming cost V 0 bases and J 4 bases; bases outside gene matches: 2. The CDR3 has 15 residues. The CDR3 reads CASSEATGGIYGYTF. CDR3 nucleotide sequence: TGTGCCAGCAGTGAAGCGACAGGGGGCATCTATGGCTACACCTTC.

This chain connects TRBV19 to TRBJ1-1, with 10 bases identical to TRBD1. V was pared by 5 bases and J by 0 bases, with 6 bases of the junction left unmatched. The CDR3 length is 16 residues. Germline CDR1 LNHDA, CDR2 SQIVND (reference sequence). As DNA, the CDR3 is TGTGCCAGTAGTGCTCAGGGACAGGGGTTGAACACTGAAGCTTTCTTT. Residues: CASSAQGQGLNTEAFF.

The table lists this clone with a few counts. V is TRBV2 and J is TRBJ1-2, with D possibly being TRBD1 (5 bases). The length of the CDR3 is 13 residues. V lost 3 bases and J 4 bases, leaving 9 bases between the germline ends. Per germline, CDR1 SNHLY and CDR2 FYNNEI. CDR3 residues: CASSDQGSYGYTF. The CDR3 nucleotides read TGTGCCAGCAGTGACCAGGGATCCTATGGCTACACCTTC.

This sequence joins TRBV5-1 and TRBJ2-6; possible D gene TRBD1, 6 bases. The CDR3 contains 15 residues. The V end lost 4 bases, the J end lost 4 bases, and 12 bases lay between the germline ends. Germline V gene sequence: CDR1 SGHRS, CDR2 YFSETQ. The CDR3 sequence is CASSLPGVGANVLTF. The DNA of the CDR3 is TGCGCCAGCAGCCTTCCAGGGGTAGGGGCCAACGTCCTGACTTTC. Variable domain in full (rest from reference TRBV5-1 and TRBJ2-6): KAGVTQTPRYLIKTRGQQVTLSCSPISGHRSVSWYQQTPGQGLQFLFEYFSETQRNKGNFPGRFSGRQFSNSRSEMNVSTLELGDSALYLCASSLPGVGANVLTFGAGSRLTVL.

The chain links TRBV5-6 to TRBJ1-2; TRBD1 aligns across 9 bases. The J segment lost 0 bases and the V segment lost 4 bases, leaving 7 bases of the junction unmatched. Germline CDR1 reads SGHDT; CDR2 reads YYEEEE. This CDR3 has 16 residues. The chain's CDR3 is CASSPRDRAANYGYTF. The CDR3 DNA sequence: TGTGCCAGCAGCCCGAGGGACAGGGCTGCTAACTATGGCTACACCTTC.

This chain connects TRBV6-5 to TRBJ2-7; 10 nucleotides agree with TRBD1. In germline, CDR1 is MNHEY, CDR2 SVGAGI. With V trimmed by 2 bases and J by 5 bases, 3 bases remained unmatched. The CDR3 runs 14 residues. The CDR3 DNA reads as TGTGCCAGCAGTTACCGCGGACAGGGGGACGAGCAGTACTTC. Its translation: CASSYRGQGDEQYF.

This clone was seen a single time. The rearrangement links TRBV5-1 to TRBJ2-2; D uncertain. The germline V gene has CDR1 SGHRS and CDR2 YFSETQ. The CDR3 loop spans 12 amino acids. V was clipped by 4 bases and J by 2 bases, with 3 bases between them. The CDR3 DNA is TGCGCCAGCAGCCCTAACACCGGGGAGCTGTTTTTT. It is translated as CASSPNTGELFF.

This clone was observed once. The chain links TRBV11-3 to TRBJ1-5, with 7 bases fitting TRBD1. V lost 4 bases to trimming and J lost 9 bases; unmatched junction nucleotides: 18. CDR1 and CDR2 (germline): SGHNT, YENEEA. The CDR3 length is 17 residues. CDR3 nucleotide sequence: TGTGCCAGCAGCTCTAGCGTCCGGGACAGAGCGAAGGGGCCCCAGCATTTT. This codes for CASSSSVRDRAKGPQHF. Supplemented by reference TRBV11-3 and TRBJ1-5, the full variable domain reads EAGVVQSPRYKIIEKKQPVAFWCNPISGHNTLYWYLQNLGQGPELLIRYENEEAVDDSQLPKDRFSAERLKGVDSTLKIQPAELGDSAVYLCASSSSVRDRAKGPQHFGDGTRLSIL.

The chain is built from TRBV9 and TRBJ1-3; 8 bases line up with TRBD1. The junction had 7 bases not matched to a gene; V was cut back by 3 bases and J by 8 bases. Germline lookup yields CDR1 SGDLS and CDR2 YYNGEE. This CDR3 is built from 14 residues. The DNA for the CDR3 is TGTGCCAGCAGCGGGGCAGGACAGGGAGACACCATATATTTT. Protein: CASSGAGQGDTIYF.